These 13 T cell receptor beta chains were sequenced from one sample in a study of breast tumors, draining lymph nodes, adjacent tissues. MiXCR was run by TCRdb on the multiplex PCR reads, yielding one entry per CDR3 protein. The table records roughly 20,000 distinct CDR3 sequences, approximately 31% of them present only once. Sequencing was carried out using breast tumor tissue. All receptors come from a female donor with breast cancer. Some clones in this sample may be carry-over from other donors' samples.

This sequence joins TRBV7-9 and TRBJ2-7; 10 nucleotides match TRBD1. This CDR3 is built from 14 residues. Germline V gives CDR1 SEHNR, CDR2 FQNEAQ (reference sequence). Trimming took 5 bases from V and 6 from J; bases not matched to a gene: 7. The CDR3 protein is CASSPGTGDVEQYF. For the CDR3, the DNA is TGTGCCAGCAGCCCCGGGACAGGGGATGTCGAGCAGTACTTC.

This clonotype was counted ten times or more. This sequence joins TRBV25-1 and TRBJ2-2, with D perhaps being TRBD1 or TRBD2 (5 bases each). Germline V gene sequence: CDR1 MGHDK, CDR2 SYGVNS. V lost 2 bases and J lost 7, with 14 bases in between. The CDR3 consists of 15 residues. This chain's CDR3 is CASSEGDPRIGELFF. CDR3 nucleotide sequence: TGTGCCAGCAGTGAAGGGGACCCCCGGATCGGGGAGCTGTTTTTT.

V usage is TRBV6-1 and J usage is TRBJ2-3; D assignment may be TRBD1 or TRBD2 (5 bases each). The CDR3 is 17 amino acids. With 2 bases removed from V and 0 bases from J, the gap between germline ends came to 15 bases. Germline V gives CDR1 MNHNS, CDR2 SASEGT. CDR3 nucleotides: TGTGCCAGCAGTGAACGCATGGGGCTAGCTAGCACAGATACGCAGTATTTT. Its protein product is CASSERMGLASTDTQYF.

This clonotype was observed many times. The rearrangement joins TRBV28 to TRBJ2-1; weak D call: TRBD2 (5 bases). This CDR3 is 14 amino acids long. The V gene's germline CDR1 is MDHEN and CDR2 SYDVKM. V lost 3 bases and J lost 8, with 14 bases in between. The CDR3 sequence is CASSLSGWVDEQFF. The CDR3 DNA reads TGTGCCAGCAGTTTGTCGGGGTGGGTAGATGAGCAGTTCTTC.

This clonotype was detected ten times or more. The CDR3 sequence: CASSAQAVGETQYF. The CDR3 bases are TGTGCCAGCTCAGCGCAGGCAGTCGGAGAGACCCAGTACTTC. The chain links TRBV18 to TRBJ2-5; D ambiguous. From germline, CDR1 is KGHSH and CDR2 LQKENI. This CDR3 comprises 14 residues. V was clipped by 5 bases and J by 4 bases, with 14 bases between them.

The sample holds many counts of this clonotype. The chain is built from TRBV18 and TRBJ1-2; TRBD1 matches 8 bases. J was trimmed by 3 bases and V by 4 bases; bases with no gene match: 10. The CDR3 totals 16 residues. Germline V gene lookup returns CDR1 KGHSH and CDR2 LQKENI. Written as DNA, the CDR3 is TGTGCCAGCTCACGCAACTCAGGGGGCGAGCACTATGGCTACACCTTC. Its translation is CASSRNSGGEHYGYTF. Full variable domain (remainder filled in from reference TRBV18 and TRBJ1-2): NAGVMQNPRHLVRRRGQEARLRCSPMKGHSHVYWYRQLPEEGLKFMVYLQKENIIDESGMPKERFSAEFPKEGPSILRIQQVVRGDSAAYFCASSRNSGGEHYGYTFGSGTRLTVV.

Sample share makes this clonotype medium-sized. The chain recombines TRBV5-4 with TRBJ2-3, with D possibly being TRBD1 (6 bases). The CDR3 loop spans 18 amino acids. The germline V gene has CDR1 SGHNT and CDR2 YYREEE (reference sequence). Trimming stripped 5 bases from V and 0 bases from J, with 22 bases between. The CDR3 spells CASRFRDTPPSSTDTQYF. The CDR3 nucleotides are TGTGCCAGCAGATTCCGGGACACCCCGCCCTCTAGCACAGATACGCAGTATTTT.

This clonotype is medium-sized within its sample. This chain joins TRBV10-3 and TRBJ2-7; TRBD2 aligns across 7 bases. The length of the CDR3 is 15 residues. Germline lookup yields CDR1 ENHRY and CDR2 SYGVKD. The ends lost 3 bases at V and 3 bases at J; junction bases unmatched: 8. Here the CDR3 reads CAISDGSWDYYEQYF. CDR3 nucleotide sequence: TGTGCCATCAGTGACGGGTCGTGGGACTACTACGAGCAGTACTTC.

This clonotype was observed a handful of times. This may be a read error: a much more frequent sequence differs by one nucleotide. V gene TRBV5-6 combines with J gene TRBJ2-5; D possibly corresponds to TRBD1 (5 bases). Germline-derived CDR1 and CDR2 are SGHDT and YYEEEE. V gave up 9 bases and J gave up 3 bases, with 9 bases separating them. This CDR3 comprises 11 residues. CDR3 DNA sequence: TGTGCCAACAGGCTCGAAGAGACCCAGTACTTC. It encodes CANRLEETQYF.

By sample fraction, this clonotype is medium-sized. The chain combines TRBV7-9 with TRBJ2-7; weak D call: TRBD1 (6 bases). The V end lost 4 bases, the J end lost 5 bases, and 12 bases lay between the germline ends. CDR3 length equals 13 residues. Germline CDR1 SEHNR, CDR2 FQNEAQ (reference sequence). CDR3 residues: CASSWGRGHEQYF. In DNA, the CDR3 is TGTGCCAGCAGCTGGGGCAGGGGCCACGAGCAGTACTTC.

This clonotype has a count of ten or more. This chain joins TRBV5-4 and TRBJ1-2; 12 bases line up with TRBD1. With 1 base clipped from V and 8 bases from J, the junction kept 6 bases outside the gene matches. CDR3 length: 15 residues. Germline-derived CDR1 and CDR2 are SGHNT and YYREEE (reference sequence). CDR3 coding DNA: TGTGCCAGCAGCTTGTGGGGACAGGGGGCGGGAGGCTACACCTTC. Translated: CASSLWGQGAGGYTF.

By sample share, this clonotype is medium-sized. This chain uses TRBV25-1 with TRBJ2-3, with D perhaps TRBD1 (6 bases). The CDR3 covers 14 residues. CDR1 is MGHDK and CDR2 is SYGVNS in the germline V gene. V was cut by 4 bases and J by 0 bases, with 8 bases left in between. CDR3 region: CASSGGQSTDTQYF. For the CDR3, the DNA is TGTGCCAGCAGTGGTGGACAGAGCACAGATACGCAGTATTTT.

This clonotype appeared many times. This chain joins TRBV4-3 and TRBJ2-3, with 9 bases aligning to TRBD1. V lost 0 bases, J lost 6 bases, and 7 bases stayed unmatched. CDR1 is LGHNA and CDR2 is YSLEER in the germline V gene. CDR3 length equals 16 residues. DNA of the CDR3: TGCGCCAGCAGCCAAGACCCTACAGGGGGCATCGATACGCAGTATTTT. It is translated as CASSQDPTGGIDTQYF.